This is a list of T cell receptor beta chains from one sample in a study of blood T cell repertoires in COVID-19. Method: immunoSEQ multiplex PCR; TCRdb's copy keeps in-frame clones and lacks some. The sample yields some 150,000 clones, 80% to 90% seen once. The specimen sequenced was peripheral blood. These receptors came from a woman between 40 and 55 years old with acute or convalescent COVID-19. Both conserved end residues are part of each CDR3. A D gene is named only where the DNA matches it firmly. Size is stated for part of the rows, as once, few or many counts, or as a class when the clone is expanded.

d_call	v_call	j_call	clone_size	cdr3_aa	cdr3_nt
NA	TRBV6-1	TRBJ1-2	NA	CASSEMGGTLRPSNYGYTF	TGTGCCAGCAGTGAAATGGGGGGTACTCTCCGGCCCTCTAACTATGGCTACACCTTC
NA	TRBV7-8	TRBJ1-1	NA	CASSLFSTGNTEAFF	TGTGCCAGCAGCTTATTTAGCACAGGGAACACTGAAGCTTTCTTT
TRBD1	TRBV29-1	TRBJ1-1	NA	CSVQLTKGARNTEAFF	TGCAGCGTTCAGTTAACGAAGGGGGCGAGGAACACTGAAGCTTTCTTT
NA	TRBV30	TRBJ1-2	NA	CAWTTQGSGYTF	TGTGCCTGGACTACCCAGGGGTCTGGCTACACCTTC
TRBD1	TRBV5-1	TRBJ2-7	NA	CASSPPTGAYEQYF	TGCGCCAGCAGCCCTCCGACAGGGGCCTACGAGCAGTACTTC
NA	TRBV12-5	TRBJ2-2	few	CASGLVPVVGELFF	TGTGCTAGTGGTTTGGTACCGGTTGTAGGGGAGCTGTTTTTT
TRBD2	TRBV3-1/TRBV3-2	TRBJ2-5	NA	CASSQATPGGETQYF	TGTGCCAGCAGCCAAGCAACCCCGGGGGGGGAGACCCAGTACTTC
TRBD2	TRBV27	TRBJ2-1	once	CASKEGTSGYNEQFF	TGTGCCAGCAAGGAAGGGACTAGCGGATACAATGAGCAGTTCTTC
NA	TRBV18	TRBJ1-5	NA	CASSPNPSQGSNQPQHF	TGTGCCAGCTCACCAAATCCCTCGCAGGGGAGCAATCAGCCCCAGCATTTT
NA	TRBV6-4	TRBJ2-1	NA	CASSDSAGSYNEQFF	TGTGCCAGCAGTGACTCAGCGGGCTCCTACAATGAGCAGTTCTTC
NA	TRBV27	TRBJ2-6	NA	CASSLFGGSGANVLTF	TGTGCCAGCAGTCTATTTGGGGGGTCTGGGGCCAACGTCCTGACTTTC
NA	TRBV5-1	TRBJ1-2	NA	CASSQETGFDYGYTF	TGCGCCAGCAGCCAGGAAACAGGGTTCGACTATGGCTACACCTTC
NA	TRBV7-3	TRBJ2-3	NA	CASSLGFLGGTDTQYF	TGTGCCAGCAGCTTAGGGTTTCTAGGGGGCACAGATACGCAGTATTTT
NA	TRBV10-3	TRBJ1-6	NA	CATNQQDSPLHF	TGTGCCACTAACCAACAGGATTCACCCCTCCACTTT
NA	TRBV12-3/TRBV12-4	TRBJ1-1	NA	CASRSTGLTEAFF	TGTGCCAGCAGGAGCACAGGGCTCACTGAAGCTTTCTTT
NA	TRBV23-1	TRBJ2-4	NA	CASRPGPHMVQYF	TGCGCCAGCAGGCCGGGTCCCCATATGGTTCAGTACTTC
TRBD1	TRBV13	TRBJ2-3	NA	CASSLEGAADTQYF	TGTGCCAGCAGCTTAGAGGGGGCTGCAGATACGCAGTATTTT
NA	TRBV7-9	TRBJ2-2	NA	CASSRNRETIPNTGELFF	TGTGCCAGCAGCAGGAACCGGGAGACGATTCCGAACACCGGGGAGCTGTTTTTT
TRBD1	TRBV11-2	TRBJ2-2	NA	CASSLTGEPGELFF	TGTGCCAGCAGCTTAACAGGGGAACCCGGGGAGCTGTTTTTT
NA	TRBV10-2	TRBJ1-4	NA	CASRRRDTTNEKLFF	TGCGCCAGCAGAAGAAGGGACACAACTAATGAAAAACTGTTTTTT
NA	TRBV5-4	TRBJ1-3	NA	CASSPNGGNSGNTIYF	TGTGCCAGCAGCCCGAATGGGGGGAACTCTGGAAACACCATATATTTT
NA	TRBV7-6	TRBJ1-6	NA	CASRGSAGPNSPLHF	TGTGCCAGCAGGGGTTCCGCGGGGCCCAATTCACCCCTCCACTTT
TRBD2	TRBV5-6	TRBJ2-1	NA	CASSFAPSGVSSYNEQFF	TGTGCCAGCAGCTTTGCACCTAGCGGGGTTAGCTCCTACAATGAGCAGTTCTTC
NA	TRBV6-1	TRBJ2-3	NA	CASSEISGADTQYF	TGTGCCAGCAGTGAAATATCAGGCGCAGATACGCAGTATTTT
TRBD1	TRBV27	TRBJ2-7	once	CASSTDGTDFYEQYF	TGTGCCAGCAGTACGGACGGGACAGACTTTTACGAGCAGTACTTC
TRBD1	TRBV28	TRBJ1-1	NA	CASSFGDRHTEAFF	TGTGCCAGCAGTTTCGGGGACAGACACACTGAAGCTTTCTTT
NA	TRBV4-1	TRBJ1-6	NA	CASSQSKGQSSYNSPLHF	TGCGCCAGCAGCCAATCCAAAGGACAAAGCTCCTATAATTCACCCCTCCACTTT
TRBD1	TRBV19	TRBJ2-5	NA	CASSITGGTETQYF	TGTGCCAGTAGTATAACAGGGGGGACAGAGACCCAGTACTTC
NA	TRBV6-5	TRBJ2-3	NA	CASSPWGQNTDTQYF	TGTGCCAGCAGTCCCTGGGGGCAAAACACAGATACGCAGTATTTT
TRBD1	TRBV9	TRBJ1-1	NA	CASSAIDRGWNTEAFF	TGTGCCAGCAGCGCCATTGACAGGGGATGGAACACTGAAGCTTTCTTT
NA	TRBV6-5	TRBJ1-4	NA	CASRDSTSNEKLFF	TGTGCCAGCAGAGACAGCACAAGTAATGAAAAACTGTTTTTT
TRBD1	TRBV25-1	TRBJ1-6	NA	CASSDRQGRTLHF	TGTGCCAGCAGTGACCGACAGGGTAGGACCCTCCACTTT
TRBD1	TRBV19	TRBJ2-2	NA	CASMGQGHTGELFF	TGTGCCAGTATGGGACAGGGACACACCGGGGAGCTGTTTTTT
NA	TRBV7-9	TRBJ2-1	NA	CAISNEQFF	TGTGCCATTTCGAATGAGCAGTTCTTC
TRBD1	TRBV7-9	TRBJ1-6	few	CASSSDGTGFNSPLHF	TGTGCCAGCAGCTCAGACGGGACAGGCTTTAATTCACCCCTCCACTTT
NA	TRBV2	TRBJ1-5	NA	CASTVESNQPQHF	TGTGCCAGCACGGTTGAAAGCAATCAGCCCCAGCATTTT
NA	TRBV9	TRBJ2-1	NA	CASSPLESSYNEQFF	TGTGCCAGCAGCCCCCTGGAGAGCTCCTACAATGAGCAGTTCTTC
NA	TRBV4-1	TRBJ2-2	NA	CASSQRGFQESGELFF	TGCGCCAGCAGCCAAAGGGGGTTTCAGGAGTCCGGGGAGCTGTTTTTT
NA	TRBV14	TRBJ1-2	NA	CASSQDDPGRNGYTF	TGTGCCAGCAGCCAAGATGACCCCGGGAGGAATGGCTACACCTTC
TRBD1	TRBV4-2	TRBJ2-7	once	CASSHTTGGYEQYF	TGTGCCAGCAGCCATACGACAGGGGGCTACGAGCAGTACTTC
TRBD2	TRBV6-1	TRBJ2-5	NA	CASSESSSGRKETQYF	TGTGCCAGCAGTGAAAGTAGTAGCGGGAGGAAAGAGACCCAGTACTTC
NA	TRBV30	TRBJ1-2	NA	CAWSVQGRGGGYTF	TGTGCCTGGAGTGTACAGGGCAGGGGTGGTGGCTACACCTTC
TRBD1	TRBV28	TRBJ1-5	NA	CASRIGGAGYSNQPQHF	TGTGCCAGCCGGATAGGGGGCGCGGGATATAGCAATCAGCCCCAGCATTTT
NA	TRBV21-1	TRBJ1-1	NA	CASSKGLKGGTGEAFF	TGTGCCAGCAGCAAAGGTTTGAAGGGAGGAACAGGTGAAGCTTTCTTT
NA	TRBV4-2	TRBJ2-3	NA	CASSQTGRDGTDTQYF	TGTGCCAGCAGCCAAACCGGCAGGGATGGCACAGATACGCAGTATTTT
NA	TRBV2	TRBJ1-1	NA	CASSEGPDPLNTEAFF	TGTGCCAGCAGTGAGGGCCCAGACCCCCTGAACACTGAAGCTTTCTTT
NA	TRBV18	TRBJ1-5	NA	CASSTPGDQPQHF	TGTGCCAGCTCAACCCCGGGGGATCAGCCCCAGCATTTT
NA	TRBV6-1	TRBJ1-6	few	CASSEGREDNSPLHF	TGTGCCAGCAGTGAAGGGCGGGAAGACAATTCACCCCTCCACTTT
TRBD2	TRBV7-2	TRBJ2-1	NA	CASSLVGGRTYNEQFF	TGTGCCAGCAGCTTAGTTGGCGGGAGGACATACAATGAGCAGTTCTTC
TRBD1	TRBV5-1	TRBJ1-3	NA	CASSGTVSASGNTIYF	TGCGCCAGCAGCGGGACAGTGAGCGCCTCTGGAAACACCATATATTTT
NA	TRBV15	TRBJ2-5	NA	CATSRAPGGREETQYF	TGTGCCACCAGCAGGGCCCCAGGGGGGCGGGAAGAGACCCAGTACTTC
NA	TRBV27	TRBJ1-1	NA	CASSLDRLNTEAFF	TGTGCCAGCAGTTTAGACAGATTGAACACTGAAGCTTTCTTT